Listed below are T cell receptor beta chains from one sample, sequenced in a study of OX40 agonist ivuxolimab in advanced cancers. Here immunoSEQ multiplex PCR was the method, and the copy in TCRdb shows in-frame clones only, minus some. Found here are about 73,000 clones, about 90% of them singletons; the top ten hold 0.44%. The source was CD4+ or CD8+ T cells sorted from blood, collected in a trial of the OX40 agonist ivuxolimab. These TCRs come from an adult with an advanced solid tumor such as melanoma, head and neck, liver or kidney cancer. Each CDR3 is given with its conserved first and last residue. D genes are given only for firm matches. Size values are once, few and many counts, or a class for expanded clones, and some rows have none.

j_gene,abundance,v_gene,d_gene,CDR3nt,CDR3aa
TRBJ2-1,NA,TRBV12-5,NA,TGTGCTAGTGGTTTGCATAGAGTTAATGAGCAGTTCTTC,CASGLHRVNEQFF
TRBJ2-3,NA,TRBV19,TRBD1,TGTGCCAGTAGGCAGGGGGCGCCAGGAGATACGCAGTATTTT,CASRQGAPGDTQYF
TRBJ2-7,NA,TRBV6-1,NA,TGTGCCAGCAGTGAGTCGGCTAGCGCTTTCTCCTACGAGCAGTACTTC,CASSESASAFSYEQYF
TRBJ1-1,few,TRBV27,TRBD1,TGTGCCAGCAGTGGACAGGGATGGGACACTGAAGCTTTCTTT,CASSGQGWDTEAFF
TRBJ1-2,NA,TRBV19,TRBD1,TGTGCCAGTAGTATAGATCACGACAGGGGGCCCTATGGCTACACCTTC,CASSIDHDRGPYGYTF
TRBJ1-1,NA,TRBV27,NA,TGTGCCAGCAGCAAGGGGTTCGGGAACACTGAAGCTTTCTTT,CASSKGFGNTEAFF
TRBJ1-1,once,TRBV19,NA,TGTGCCAGTAGTGACACCGCGGGCACTGAAGCTTTCTTT,CASSDTAGTEAFF
TRBJ2-7,NA,TRBV6-1,TRBD1,TGTGCCAGCAGGATCGGACAGGCGTACGAGCAGTACTTC,CASRIGQAYEQYF
TRBJ1-5,NA,TRBV19,TRBD1,TGTGCCAGTAGTATAGGGACGTGGACAGGGGGAGTTGGGAATCAGCCCCAGCATTTT,CASSIGTWTGGVGNQPQHF
TRBJ1-1,NA,TRBV19,NA,TGTGCCGTATGTCGGGGGGGGACCACTGAAGCTTTCTTT,CAVCRGGTTEAFF
TRBJ1-2,NA,TRBV27,TRBD1,TGTGCCAGCAGACCGCAGGGGGTCGGCTATGGCTACACCTTC,CASRPQGVGYGYTF
TRBJ1-1,NA,TRBV30,NA,TGTGCCTGGAGTCGCGTCCCCGGAGCTGAAGCTTTCTTT,CAWSRVPGAEAFF
TRBJ1-2,NA,TRBV6-6,NA,TGTGCCAGCAGTTGGGACGGGACGCCGAGGCGTGGCTACACCTTC,CASSWDGTPRRGYTF
TRBJ2-7,NA,TRBV6-1,NA,TGTGCCAGCAGCGCCCCGGCAGGGTCCTCCTACGAGCAGTACTTC,CASSAPAGSSYEQYF
TRBJ1-4,few,TRBV5-4,NA,TGTGCCAGCAGCTTGGGCCCCGGCAGGGGCGATGAAAAACTGTTTTTT,CASSLGPGRGDEKLFF
TRBJ2-2,NA,TRBV7-2,NA,TGTGCCAGCAGGGCCCGGGAGGGGGCACACACCGGGGAGCTGTTTTTT,CASRAREGAHTGELFF
TRBJ2-3,NA,TRBV7-8,TRBD2,TGTGCCAGCAGCGGGGAGCGCGGGAGGGCCCCAGATACGCAGTATTTT,CASSGERGRAPDTQYF
TRBJ1-5,NA,TRBV7-2,NA,TGTGCCAGCAGCTTAGGAACGGGGGAAGATCAGCCCCAGCATTTT,CASSLGTGEDQPQHF
TRBJ2-7,NA,TRBV6-5,NA,TGTGCCAGCAGTCGAGAGGGGACCATCTACGAGCAGTACTTC,CASSREGTIYEQYF
TRBJ1-5,NA,TRBV12-5,TRBD1,TGTGCTAGTGGTTTGGCCTGGGACAGGGTGTACGATCAGCCCCAGCATTTT,CASGLAWDRVYDQPQHF
TRBJ1-5,NA,TRBV7-2,NA,TGTGCCAGCAGCTTCGCGGCGTCCCAGCCCCAGCATTTT,CASSFAASQPQHF
TRBJ2-2,NA,TRBV5-1,TRBD2,TGCGCCAGCAGCTTGTTGACTAGCGGGAACACCGGGGAGCTGTTTTTT,CASSLLTSGNTGELFF
TRBJ2-1,NA,TRBV10-3,NA,TGTGCCATCAGTGAGTCGGTCGGGAGCTCCTACAATGAGCAGTTCTTC,CAISESVGSSYNEQFF
TRBJ2-3,NA,TRBV10-3,NA,TGTGCCATCAGCCCCGGACTGGGGGATACGCAGTATTTT,CAISPGLGDTQYF
TRBJ2-5,NA,TRBV11-2,TRBD1,TGTGCCAGCAGCTTATCTGGCGGGACAGGGAAGGAGACCCAGTACTTC,CASSLSGGTGKETQYF
TRBJ2-3,NA,TRBV5-1,TRBD1,TGCGCCAGCAGCTCCACAGGGGGCCCTAGCACAGATACGCAGTATTTT,CASSSTGGPSTDTQYF
TRBJ2-7,NA,TRBV5-4,NA,TGTGCCAGCAGCTTCACCGGCGGTAGCAGGGGTACCTACGAGCAGTACTTC,CASSFTGGSRGTYEQYF
TRBJ2-3,NA,TRBV6-5,NA,TGTGCCAGCAGACGACCAGCCGATACGCAGTATTTT,CASRRPADTQYF
TRBJ2-3,NA,TRBV19,TRBD2,TGTGCCAGTAGTGTAACAACTAGCGGGCTCGGCACAGATACGCAGTATTTT,CASSVTTSGLGTDTQYF
TRBJ1-1,NA,TRBV6-5,NA,TGTGCCAGCAGTTACTCGGGGCGGCGGGGGAACACTGAAGCTTTCTTT,CASSYSGRRGNTEAFF
TRBJ2-7,NA,TRBV6-5,NA,TGTGCCAGCAGATCCCTCTACGAGCAGTACTTC,CASRSLYEQYF
TRBJ2-5,NA,TRBV5-8,TRBD2,TGTGCCAGCAGCCCCTGGCTAGCGGGGGCTCAAGAGACCCAGTACTTC,CASSPWLAGAQETQYF
TRBJ2-1,NA,TRBV19,TRBD2,TGTGCCAGTAGTATCAGCGGGAGCTCCTACAATGAGCAGTTCTTC,CASSISGSSYNEQFF
TRBJ1-3,NA,TRBV6-1,NA,TGTGCCAGCAGGCCCCAGGGGTACTCTGGAAACACCATATATTTT,CASRPQGYSGNTIYF
TRBJ1-1,NA,TRBV5-5,NA,TGTGCCAGCAGCTTGGGTCCAGGGGCTGATGGGACTGAAGCTTTCTTT,CASSLGPGADGTEAFF
TRBJ2-2,NA,TRBV4-3,TRBD2,TGCGCCAGCAGCCAAGATCCTAGCGGCACCGGGGAGCTGTTTTTT,CASSQDPSGTGELFF
TRBJ2-7,NA,TRBV18,TRBD1,TGTGCCAGCTCACCACAGGGACAGGGGGCGGGCGAGCAGTACTTC,CASSPQGQGAGEQYF
TRBJ1-2,NA,TRBV7-2,TRBD1,TGTGCCAGCAGCCCCCGTTCAGGGGGAAATGGCTACACCTTC,CASSPRSGGNGYTF
TRBJ2-2,few,TRBV11-3,TRBD2,TGTGCCAGCAGCGGGGGACTAGCGGGAGGATTAGTAGTCGGGGAGCTGTTTTTT,CASSGGLAGGLVVGELFF
TRBJ1-4,NA,TRBV5-1,NA,TGCGCCAGCAGCTTGGCCGGGAACGAAGAAAAACTGTTTTTT,CASSLAGNEEKLFF
TRBJ2-7,NA,TRBV30,NA,TGTGCCTGGAACTTTCAGGGCGCCTACGAGCAGTACTTC,CAWNFQGAYEQYF
TRBJ2-5,few,TRBV2,NA,TGTGCCAGCAGTAAGCCGGGACTGGTGGAGACCCAGTACTTC,CASSKPGLVETQYF
TRBJ2-7,NA,TRBV7-2,TRBD2,TGTGCCAGCAGCTTAGACGGGCTAGCGGGAGGCCCCGACTCCTACGAGCAGTACTTC,CASSLDGLAGGPDSYEQYF
TRBJ1-5,NA,TRBV5-8,NA,TGTGCCAGCAGCTTGAAGTCCTACTATAGCAATCAGCCCCAGCATTTT,CASSLKSYYSNQPQHF
TRBJ2-1,NA,TRBV14,NA,TGTGCCAGCAGCCAATGGGGTCGGAGGGAATACAATGAGCAGTTCTTC,CASSQWGRREYNEQFF
TRBJ1-5,NA,TRBV7-2,NA,TGTGCCAGCAGCCTATCTACTAGCAATCAGCCCCAGCATTTT,CASSLSTSNQPQHF
TRBJ1-4,NA,TRBV19,TRBD1,TGTGCCAGCCGAACAGGGGGATCTAATGAAAAACTGTTTTTT,CASRTGGSNEKLFF
TRBJ2-3,NA,TRBV7-9,NA,TGTGCCAGCAGCTTAGAGGGAAACCGGGATACGCAGTATTTT,CASSLEGNRDTQYF
TRBJ1-5,NA,TRBV7-2,TRBD1,TGTGCCAGCAGTCCCGGGACAGGGGCAAGTCAGCCCCAGCATTTT,CASSPGTGASQPQHF